A single sample gave rise to the 26 T cell receptor beta chains below, sequenced in a study of OX40 agonist ivuxolimab in advanced cancers. The library was generated by the immunoSEQ multiplex PCR assay. What TCRdb holds here is the immuneACCESS table cut down to in-frame rearrangements. Part of the clones is not present; checked against another copy, under half of the missing clones reflect an unresolved V gene, and the others are unexplained. Here the sample has around 100,000 clones; about 89% occur a single time. The ten largest make up approximately 0.16% of the sample. The sequencing here drew on CD4+ or CD8+ T cells sorted from blood, taken in a trial of the OX40 agonist ivuxolimab. Receptor source: an adult with an advanced solid tumor such as melanoma, head and neck, liver or kidney cancer.

This clone occurred once. This chain joins TRBV4-1 and TRBJ2-1; D gene uncertain. Germline V gene sequence: CDR1 MGHRA, CDR2 YSYEKL. V lost 4 bases to trimming and J lost 0 bases, with 13 bases between them. This CDR3 is 16 amino acids long. This CDR3 is CASSPEPHHSYNEQFF. CDR3 nucleotide sequence: TGCGCCAGCAGCCCCGAGCCACACCACTCCTACAATGAGCAGTTCTTC.

The V and J genes are TRBV12-2 and TRBJ2-5. TRBV12-2 corresponds to a pseudogene. This CDR3 has 17 amino acids. The CDR3 nucleotides are TGTGCAAGTCGCTTAGAACTACAACACTCCGGGACCCCGGGGTCGTACTTC. As protein: CASRLELQHSGTPGSYF.

J is TRBJ1-2 and V is TRBV5-1; no definite D call. Germline-derived CDR1 and CDR2 are SGHRS and YFSETQ. This CDR3 spans 12 amino acids. V was cut by 3 bases and J by 8 bases, with 11 bases left in between. The CDR3 region is CASSSNLGGYTF. For the CDR3, the DNA is TGCGCCAGCAGCTCAAACTTGGGCGGCTACACCTTC.

V usage is TRBV18 and J usage is TRBJ1-2; no definite D call. Germline CDR1 is KGHSH and CDR2 is LQKENI. Trimming pared 3 bases from V and 0 bases from J, leaving 11 bases between. CDR3 length equals 15 residues. The DNA of the CDR3 is TGTGCCAGCTCACCGACCCACCAAACTAACTATGGCTACACCTTC. It codes for CASSPTHQTNYGYTF.

The chain employs TRBV4-2 and TRBJ2-3, with D possibly being TRBD2 (5 bases). V shed 1 base and J shed 3 bases, with 17 bases lying between them. CDR1 and CDR2 from the germline V gene are LGHNA and YNFKEQ. This CDR3 spans 17 amino acids. CDR3 bases: TGTGCCAGCAGCCAAGGCCACGGGGAAGGATGGACAGATACGCAGTATTTT. As protein: CASSQGHGEGWTDTQYF.

The V gene is TRBV13, the J gene TRBJ2-1, with 12 bases fitting TRBD2. This CDR3 spans 15 amino acids. Trimming removed 4 bases from V and 8 bases from J; junction bases left unmatched: 6. Germline CDR1 is PRHDT and CDR2 is FYEKMQ (reference sequence). The CDR3 sequence is CASSSRLAGVDEQFF. As DNA, the CDR3 is TGTGCCAGCAGCTCCAGACTAGCGGGAGTCGATGAGCAGTTCTTC.

This chain connects TRBV5-1 to TRBJ2-2, with a tentative D call TRBD1 (6 bases). There are 14 residues in the CDR3. The ends were cut back, 8 bases at V and 5 bases at J, with 16 bases in the middle. Per the germline V gene, CDR1 is SGHRS and CDR2 is YFSETQ. In DNA, the CDR3 is TGCGCCAGTACTGACAGGCCCTCGACCGGGGAGCTGTTTTTT. Encoded protein: CASTDRPSTGELFF.

The CDR3 region has the DNA TGTGCCATCAGTGAGAGGACAGGGACGTATGGCTACACCTTC. Translated: CAISERTGTYGYTF. J is TRBJ1-2 and V is TRBV10-3, with 8 positions matching TRBD1. V was pared by 2 bases and J by 5 bases, with 4 bases of the junction left unmatched. The length of the CDR3 is 14 residues. The germline gives CDR1 ENHRY, CDR2 SYGVKD.

This clone was found once. Other DNA sequences of this sample code for an identical CDR3. This chain joins TRBV19 and TRBJ2-3; D is unresolved. The CDR3 is 12 residues long. The germline V and J ends were trimmed by 4 bases and 2 bases, with 4 bases remaining between them. Germline CDR1 LNHDA, CDR2 SQIVND (reference sequence). CDR3 sequence: CASSRDTDTQYF. The CDR3 nucleotides are TGTGCCAGTAGTAGGGACACAGATACGCAGTATTTT.

The CDR3 loop is CASSQIGGSSGANVLTF. In DNA, the CDR3 is TGCGCCAGCAGCCAAATTGGAGGATCCTCTGGGGCCAACGTCCTGACTTTC. V usage is TRBV4-1 and J usage is TRBJ2-6; possible D gene TRBD2, 5 bases. V was clipped by 2 bases and J by 0 bases, with 11 bases between them. CDR1 and CDR2 (germline): MGHRA, YSYEKL. This CDR3 contains 17 residues.

The chain is built from TRBV30 and TRBJ1-3, with D unresolved. V lost 0 bases and J 0 bases, leaving 9 bases between the germline ends. CDR3 length: 15 amino acids. Germline V lookup: CDR1 GTSNPN, CDR2 SVGIG (reference sequence). Here the CDR3 reads CAWSVGGSSGNTIYF. DNA of the CDR3: TGTGCCTGGAGTGTAGGAGGGTCCTCTGGAAACACCATATATTTT.

The rearrangement uses TRBV5-1 and TRBJ2-1; TRBD2 aligns across 11 bases. Germline V gives CDR1 SGHRS, CDR2 YFSETQ. CDR3 length: 15 residues. The ends lost 4 bases at V and 7 bases at J; junction bases unmatched: 7. CDR3: CASSTLAGVGNEQFF. Written as DNA, the CDR3 is TGCGCCAGCAGCACACTAGCGGGAGTCGGGAATGAGCAGTTCTTC.

This clone was found a few times. V usage is TRBV5-1 and J usage is TRBJ1-1, with D maybe TRBD1 (6 bases). Germline CDR1 reads SGHRS; CDR2 reads YFSETQ. The CDR3 length is 16 residues. V shed 0 bases and J shed 1 base, with 13 bases lying between them. The CDR3 loop is CASSLASGAGNTEAFF. The CDR3 bases are TGCGCCAGCAGCTTGGCCTCAGGGGCAGGGAACACTGAAGCTTTCTTT.

The chain carries TRBV19 and TRBJ1-3, with no clear D. V was pared by 1 base and J by 4 bases, with 17 bases between. The V gene's germline CDR1 is LNHDA and CDR2 SQIVND (reference sequence). This CDR3 contains 17 residues. The CDR3 DNA follows: TGTGCCAGTAGTATAGTCCGGACTGCTCGTGGAGGAAACACCATATATTTT. It encodes CASSIVRTARGGNTIYF. Together with reference TRBV19 and TRBJ1-3, the CDR3 gives the full variable domain: DGGITQSPKYLFRKEGQNVTLSCEQNLNHDAMYWYRQDPGQGLRLIYYSQIVNDFQKGDIAEGYSVSREKKESFPLTVTSAQKNPTAFYLCASSIVRTARGGNTIYFGEGSWLTVV.

The V gene is TRBV6-5, the J gene TRBJ1-6; D uncertain. CDR3 length: 16 residues. The V end was cut by 0 bases, the J end by 0 bases, with 6 bases between. The V gene's germline CDR1 is MNHEY and CDR2 SVGAGI. DNA for the CDR3: TGTGCCAGCAGTTACTCTGGCAGCTCCTATAATTCACCCCTCCACTTT. This codes for CASSYSGSSYNSPLHF.

The V call is TRBV19, the J call TRBJ2-7; 7 bases agree with TRBD1. Unmatched junction bases numbered 7, after V lost 2 bases and J lost 6 bases. The CDR3 spans 14 residues. Looked up from germline, CDR1 is LNHDA and CDR2 is SQIVND (reference sequence). The CDR3: CASSISDRASEQYF. The CDR3 coding sequence is TGTGCCAGTAGTATATCAGACAGGGCCAGCGAGCAGTACTTC.

Only one count was recorded for this clone. The J gene is TRBJ1-2, the V gene TRBV30; perhaps TRBD1 as D (5 bases). The CDR3 has 15 amino acids. Germline V gene sequence: CDR1 GTSNPN, CDR2 SVGIG (reference sequence). V lost 2 bases and J 8 bases, leaving 21 bases between the germline ends. CDR3: CAWSPLPGPPSGYTF. CDR3 coding DNA: TGTGCCTGGAGTCCCCTTCCAGGGCCGCCAAGCGGCTACACCTTC.

The DNA for the CDR3 is TGTGCCACCAGCAGAGATCTGGGGACAGGTAATCAGCCCCAGCATTTT. Its protein product is CATSRDLGTGNQPQHF. V usage is TRBV15 and J usage is TRBJ1-5; 8 bases align to TRBD1. V shed 0 bases, J shed 4 bases, and the junction held 5 bases outside the gene matches. Germline loops: CDR1 LNHNV, CDR2 YYDKDF (reference sequence). This CDR3 is built from 16 residues. The full variable domain, rest sourced from reference TRBV15 and TRBJ1-5, is DAMVIQNPRYQVTQFGKPVTLSCSQTLNHNVMYWYQQKSSQAPKLLFHYYDKDFNNEADTPDNFQSRRPNTSFCFLDIRSPGLGDTAMYLCATSRDLGTGNQPQHFGDGTRLSIL.

The chain uses TRBV29-1 and TRBJ1-2; tentative D call: TRBD1 (5 bases). Germline CDR1 SQVTM, CDR2 ANQGSEA. CDR3 length equals 13 residues. The V end lost 3 bases, the J end lost 5 bases, and 13 bases lay between the germline ends. CDR3 DNA sequence: TGCAGCGTTGACGGACACCTATCATATGGCTACACCTTC. As protein: CSVDGHLSYGYTF.

This chain connects TRBV28 to TRBJ2-1; possible D gene TRBD1, 5 bases. Germline loops: CDR1 MDHEN, CDR2 SYDVKM. V was pared by 3 bases and J by 2 bases, with 11 bases between. CDR3 length: 15 amino acids. The CDR3 spells CASSFSGPTYNEQFF. The CDR3 nucleotides read TGTGCCAGCAGTTTTTCAGGGCCAACCTACAATGAGCAGTTCTTC.

The rearrangement uses TRBV10-2 and TRBJ1-5; D call uncertain. CDR1 is WSHSY, CDR2 SAAADI, per germline. The CDR3 has 15 residues. The V and J ends lost 0 bases and 3 bases respectively, with 9 bases between them. Written as DNA, the CDR3 is TGCGCCAGCAGTGAGTCAGGTAGCTTCAATCAGCCCCAGCATTTT. This sequence encodes CASSESGSFNQPQHF.

The chain uses TRBV6-1 and TRBJ1-5; a possible D gene is TRBD1 (5 bases). The CDR3 length is 15 residues. Germline V gene sequence: CDR1 MNHNS, CDR2 SASEGT. V lost 3 bases to trimming and J lost 5 bases, with 14 bases between them. The CDR3 nucleotides are TGTGCCAGCAGTGACGGCGACAGACTTTATCAGCCCCAGCATTTT. This gives the protein CASSDGDRLYQPQHF.

Only a few counts were recorded for this clone. The gene calls are TRBV5-1 and TRBJ2-5; D remains unclear. Germline CDR1 reads SGHRS; CDR2 reads YFSETQ. The V and J ends lost 0 bases and 3 bases respectively, with 6 bases between them. This CDR3 comprises 13 residues. This CDR3 is CASSLVGKETQYF. The CDR3 DNA sequence: TGCGCCAGCAGCTTGGTGGGAAAAGAGACCCAGTACTTC. Together with reference TRBV5-1 and TRBJ2-5, the CDR3 gives the full variable domain: KAGVTQTPRYLIKTRGQQVTLSCSPISGHRSVSWYQQTPGQGLQFLFEYFSETQRNKGNFPGRFSGRQFSNSRSEMNVSTLELGDSALYLCASSLVGKETQYFGPGTRLLVL.

The V and J genes are TRBV11-2 and TRBJ2-7; weak D call: TRBD2 (7 bases). Germline V lookup: CDR1 SGHAT, CDR2 FQNNGV. V was pared by 1 base and J by 0 bases, with 13 bases between. This CDR3 is built from 16 residues. The CDR3 DNA follows: TGTGCCAGCAGCTTAGGTTACCGGGGGGCCTCCTACGAGCAGTACTTC. Translated: CASSLGYRGASYEQYF.

The rearrangement links TRBV19 to TRBJ1-5, with TRBD1 matching 9 bases. The V segment lost 6 bases and the J segment 2 bases; nucleotides outside the gene matches: 17. Per germline, CDR1 LNHDA and CDR2 SQIVND (reference sequence). This CDR3 spans 19 amino acids. CDR3 DNA: TGTGCCAGTAGCCGATCACAGGGGGCGCGGGCTGTTGGCAATCAGCCCCAGCATTTT. Translation gives CASSRSQGARAVGNQPQHF.

The V call is TRBV6-6, the J call TRBJ2-5; possibly TRBD1 for D (5 bases). V dropped 8 bases and J dropped 2 bases, with 12 bases sitting between them. The CDR3 has 13 residues. Per germline, CDR1 MNHNY and CDR2 SVGAGI (reference sequence). The CDR3 sequence: CASVGRAQETQYF. The DNA of the CDR3 is TGTGCCAGCGTCGGCAGGGCACAAGAGACCCAGTACTTC.